This entry lists 10 T cell receptor beta chains sequenced from one sample in a study of OX40 agonist ivuxolimab in advanced cancers. TCRdb's table, derived via immunoSEQ multiplex PCR, lists solely in-frame clones and lacks some. The profile shows 25,000 to 30,000 clones, about 82% of them singletons. This sample comprised CD4+ or CD8+ T cells sorted from blood, obtained in a trial of the OX40 agonist ivuxolimab. These receptors came from an adult with an advanced solid tumor such as melanoma, head and neck, liver or kidney cancer.

The chain combines TRBV5-8 with TRBJ1-2; the D is unclear. V shed 1 base and J shed 2 bases, with 9 bases lying between them. Germline values: CDR1 SGHTS, CDR2 YDEGEE. This CDR3 has 14 amino acids. The CDR3: CASSLQAANYGYTF. The DNA for the CDR3 is TGTGCCAGCAGCTTGCAGGCGGCGAACTATGGCTACACCTTC. The whole variable domain, filled in from reference TRBV5-8 and TRBJ1-2, reads EAGVTQSPTHLIKTRGQQATLRCSPISGHTSVYWYQQALGLGLQFLLWYDEGEERNRGNFPPRFSGRQFPNYSSELNVNALELEDSALYLCASSLQAANYGYTFGSGTRLTVV.

Comment on this clone: Germline is not matched at one junction end, which may reflect a read error. The chain employs TRBV5-8 and TRBJ2-6; the D gene could be TRBD1 or TRBD2 (5 bases each). Per germline, CDR1 SGHTS and CDR2 YDEGEE. The CDR3 has 16 residues. The CDR3 is CASSQAGGSGANVLTF. Here the CDR3 DNA reads TGCGCCAGCAGCCAGGCTGGGGGCTCTGGGGCCAACGTCCTGACTTTC.

J is TRBJ2-5 and V is TRBV5-6, with D hard to call. The DNA matches TRBJ2-7 better at its end, which makes the J call doubtful. The CDR3 length is 14 residues. Per germline, CDR1 SGHDT and CDR2 YYEEEE. As DNA, the CDR3 is TGTGCCAGCGCTATGGCAAGTACCCCACTCGAGCAGTACTTC. This sequence encodes CASAMASTPLEQYF.

This clone is labeled medium-sized. The chain carries TRBV7-9 and TRBJ2-1, with 10 bases identical to TRBD1. V dropped 2 bases and J dropped 0; count of bases not matched to a gene: 4. Germline CDR1 SEHNR, CDR2 FQNEAQ (reference sequence). This CDR3 contains 17 residues. The CDR3 region is CASSLSRTGGSYNEQFF. For the CDR3, the DNA is TGTGCCAGCAGCTTATCCAGGACAGGGGGCTCCTACAATGAGCAGTTCTTC.

This clone occurred once. The CDR3 reads CASSQGARTEAFF. The CDR3 region has the DNA TGTGCCAGCAGCCAGGGGGCGCGCACTGAAGCTTTCTTT. The chain employs TRBV4-2 and TRBJ1-1, with D perhaps TRBD1 (6 bases). CDR3 length: 13 amino acids. Trimming shortened V by 3 bases and J by 4 bases, and 9 bases separated the two germline ends. Germline CDR1 reads LGHNA; CDR2 reads YNFKEQ.

This clone was observed once. V gene TRBV27 combines with J gene TRBJ2-1; 9 nucleotides match TRBD2. This CDR3 has 16 amino acids. V was clipped by 5 bases and J by 2 bases; unmatched bases: 7. From germline, CDR1 is MNHEY and CDR2 SMNVEV (reference sequence). DNA of the CDR3: TGTGCCAGCAGTAACTCAGAGCGGGGGGCCTACAATGAGCAGTTCTTC. It translates to CASSNSERGAYNEQFF.

This clone has only a few counts. CDR3 DNA: TGTGCCAGCAGCTTGGGCGCAGGGGGAACCTACGAGCAGTACTTC. It specifies CASSLGAGGTYEQYF. The V call is TRBV5-6, the J call TRBJ2-7, with 7 bases fitting TRBD1. The V segment lost 0 bases and the J segment 2 bases; nucleotides outside the gene matches: 5. CDR1 and CDR2 (germline): SGHDT, YYEEEE. The CDR3 is 15 residues long.

The chain couples TRBV7-2 to TRBJ2-1; 12 nucleotides line up with TRBD2. Trimming cost V 1 base and J 8 bases; bases outside gene matches: 3. CDR3 length equals 15 residues. CDR1 is SGHTA, CDR2 FQGNSA, per germline. This CDR3 reads CASSLETSGSYEQFF. CDR3 bases: TGTGCCAGCAGCTTAGAGACTAGCGGGAGCTATGAGCAGTTCTTC.

The chain uses TRBV7-6 and TRBJ2-3; TRBD1 agrees at 7 bases. Germline CDR1 is SGHVS and CDR2 is FNYEAQ. Losses at the gene ends were 6 bases for V and 2 bases for J; bases not matched to a gene: 5. CDR3 length: 14 amino acids. The CDR3 nucleotides read TGTGCCAGCAGAGGGGACAGATACACAGATACGCAGTATTTT. Protein product: CASRGDRYTDTQYF.

J is TRBJ2-2 and V is TRBV28; 7 bases agree with TRBD1. Germline CDR1 reads MDHEN; CDR2 reads SYDVKM. The CDR3 has 15 amino acids. J was trimmed by 0 bases and V by 3 bases; bases with no gene match: 1. CDR3 amino acids: CASSLGTANTGELFF. The CDR3 coding sequence is TGTGCCAGCAGTTTGGGGACAGCGAACACCGGGGAGCTGTTTTTT. The full variable domain, completed using reference TRBV28 and TRBJ2-2, is DVKVTQSSRYLVKRTGEKVFLECVQDMDHENMFWYRQDPGLGLRLIYFSYDVKMKEKGDIPEGYSVSREKKERFSLILESASTNQTSMYLCASSLGTANTGELFFGEGSRLTVL.